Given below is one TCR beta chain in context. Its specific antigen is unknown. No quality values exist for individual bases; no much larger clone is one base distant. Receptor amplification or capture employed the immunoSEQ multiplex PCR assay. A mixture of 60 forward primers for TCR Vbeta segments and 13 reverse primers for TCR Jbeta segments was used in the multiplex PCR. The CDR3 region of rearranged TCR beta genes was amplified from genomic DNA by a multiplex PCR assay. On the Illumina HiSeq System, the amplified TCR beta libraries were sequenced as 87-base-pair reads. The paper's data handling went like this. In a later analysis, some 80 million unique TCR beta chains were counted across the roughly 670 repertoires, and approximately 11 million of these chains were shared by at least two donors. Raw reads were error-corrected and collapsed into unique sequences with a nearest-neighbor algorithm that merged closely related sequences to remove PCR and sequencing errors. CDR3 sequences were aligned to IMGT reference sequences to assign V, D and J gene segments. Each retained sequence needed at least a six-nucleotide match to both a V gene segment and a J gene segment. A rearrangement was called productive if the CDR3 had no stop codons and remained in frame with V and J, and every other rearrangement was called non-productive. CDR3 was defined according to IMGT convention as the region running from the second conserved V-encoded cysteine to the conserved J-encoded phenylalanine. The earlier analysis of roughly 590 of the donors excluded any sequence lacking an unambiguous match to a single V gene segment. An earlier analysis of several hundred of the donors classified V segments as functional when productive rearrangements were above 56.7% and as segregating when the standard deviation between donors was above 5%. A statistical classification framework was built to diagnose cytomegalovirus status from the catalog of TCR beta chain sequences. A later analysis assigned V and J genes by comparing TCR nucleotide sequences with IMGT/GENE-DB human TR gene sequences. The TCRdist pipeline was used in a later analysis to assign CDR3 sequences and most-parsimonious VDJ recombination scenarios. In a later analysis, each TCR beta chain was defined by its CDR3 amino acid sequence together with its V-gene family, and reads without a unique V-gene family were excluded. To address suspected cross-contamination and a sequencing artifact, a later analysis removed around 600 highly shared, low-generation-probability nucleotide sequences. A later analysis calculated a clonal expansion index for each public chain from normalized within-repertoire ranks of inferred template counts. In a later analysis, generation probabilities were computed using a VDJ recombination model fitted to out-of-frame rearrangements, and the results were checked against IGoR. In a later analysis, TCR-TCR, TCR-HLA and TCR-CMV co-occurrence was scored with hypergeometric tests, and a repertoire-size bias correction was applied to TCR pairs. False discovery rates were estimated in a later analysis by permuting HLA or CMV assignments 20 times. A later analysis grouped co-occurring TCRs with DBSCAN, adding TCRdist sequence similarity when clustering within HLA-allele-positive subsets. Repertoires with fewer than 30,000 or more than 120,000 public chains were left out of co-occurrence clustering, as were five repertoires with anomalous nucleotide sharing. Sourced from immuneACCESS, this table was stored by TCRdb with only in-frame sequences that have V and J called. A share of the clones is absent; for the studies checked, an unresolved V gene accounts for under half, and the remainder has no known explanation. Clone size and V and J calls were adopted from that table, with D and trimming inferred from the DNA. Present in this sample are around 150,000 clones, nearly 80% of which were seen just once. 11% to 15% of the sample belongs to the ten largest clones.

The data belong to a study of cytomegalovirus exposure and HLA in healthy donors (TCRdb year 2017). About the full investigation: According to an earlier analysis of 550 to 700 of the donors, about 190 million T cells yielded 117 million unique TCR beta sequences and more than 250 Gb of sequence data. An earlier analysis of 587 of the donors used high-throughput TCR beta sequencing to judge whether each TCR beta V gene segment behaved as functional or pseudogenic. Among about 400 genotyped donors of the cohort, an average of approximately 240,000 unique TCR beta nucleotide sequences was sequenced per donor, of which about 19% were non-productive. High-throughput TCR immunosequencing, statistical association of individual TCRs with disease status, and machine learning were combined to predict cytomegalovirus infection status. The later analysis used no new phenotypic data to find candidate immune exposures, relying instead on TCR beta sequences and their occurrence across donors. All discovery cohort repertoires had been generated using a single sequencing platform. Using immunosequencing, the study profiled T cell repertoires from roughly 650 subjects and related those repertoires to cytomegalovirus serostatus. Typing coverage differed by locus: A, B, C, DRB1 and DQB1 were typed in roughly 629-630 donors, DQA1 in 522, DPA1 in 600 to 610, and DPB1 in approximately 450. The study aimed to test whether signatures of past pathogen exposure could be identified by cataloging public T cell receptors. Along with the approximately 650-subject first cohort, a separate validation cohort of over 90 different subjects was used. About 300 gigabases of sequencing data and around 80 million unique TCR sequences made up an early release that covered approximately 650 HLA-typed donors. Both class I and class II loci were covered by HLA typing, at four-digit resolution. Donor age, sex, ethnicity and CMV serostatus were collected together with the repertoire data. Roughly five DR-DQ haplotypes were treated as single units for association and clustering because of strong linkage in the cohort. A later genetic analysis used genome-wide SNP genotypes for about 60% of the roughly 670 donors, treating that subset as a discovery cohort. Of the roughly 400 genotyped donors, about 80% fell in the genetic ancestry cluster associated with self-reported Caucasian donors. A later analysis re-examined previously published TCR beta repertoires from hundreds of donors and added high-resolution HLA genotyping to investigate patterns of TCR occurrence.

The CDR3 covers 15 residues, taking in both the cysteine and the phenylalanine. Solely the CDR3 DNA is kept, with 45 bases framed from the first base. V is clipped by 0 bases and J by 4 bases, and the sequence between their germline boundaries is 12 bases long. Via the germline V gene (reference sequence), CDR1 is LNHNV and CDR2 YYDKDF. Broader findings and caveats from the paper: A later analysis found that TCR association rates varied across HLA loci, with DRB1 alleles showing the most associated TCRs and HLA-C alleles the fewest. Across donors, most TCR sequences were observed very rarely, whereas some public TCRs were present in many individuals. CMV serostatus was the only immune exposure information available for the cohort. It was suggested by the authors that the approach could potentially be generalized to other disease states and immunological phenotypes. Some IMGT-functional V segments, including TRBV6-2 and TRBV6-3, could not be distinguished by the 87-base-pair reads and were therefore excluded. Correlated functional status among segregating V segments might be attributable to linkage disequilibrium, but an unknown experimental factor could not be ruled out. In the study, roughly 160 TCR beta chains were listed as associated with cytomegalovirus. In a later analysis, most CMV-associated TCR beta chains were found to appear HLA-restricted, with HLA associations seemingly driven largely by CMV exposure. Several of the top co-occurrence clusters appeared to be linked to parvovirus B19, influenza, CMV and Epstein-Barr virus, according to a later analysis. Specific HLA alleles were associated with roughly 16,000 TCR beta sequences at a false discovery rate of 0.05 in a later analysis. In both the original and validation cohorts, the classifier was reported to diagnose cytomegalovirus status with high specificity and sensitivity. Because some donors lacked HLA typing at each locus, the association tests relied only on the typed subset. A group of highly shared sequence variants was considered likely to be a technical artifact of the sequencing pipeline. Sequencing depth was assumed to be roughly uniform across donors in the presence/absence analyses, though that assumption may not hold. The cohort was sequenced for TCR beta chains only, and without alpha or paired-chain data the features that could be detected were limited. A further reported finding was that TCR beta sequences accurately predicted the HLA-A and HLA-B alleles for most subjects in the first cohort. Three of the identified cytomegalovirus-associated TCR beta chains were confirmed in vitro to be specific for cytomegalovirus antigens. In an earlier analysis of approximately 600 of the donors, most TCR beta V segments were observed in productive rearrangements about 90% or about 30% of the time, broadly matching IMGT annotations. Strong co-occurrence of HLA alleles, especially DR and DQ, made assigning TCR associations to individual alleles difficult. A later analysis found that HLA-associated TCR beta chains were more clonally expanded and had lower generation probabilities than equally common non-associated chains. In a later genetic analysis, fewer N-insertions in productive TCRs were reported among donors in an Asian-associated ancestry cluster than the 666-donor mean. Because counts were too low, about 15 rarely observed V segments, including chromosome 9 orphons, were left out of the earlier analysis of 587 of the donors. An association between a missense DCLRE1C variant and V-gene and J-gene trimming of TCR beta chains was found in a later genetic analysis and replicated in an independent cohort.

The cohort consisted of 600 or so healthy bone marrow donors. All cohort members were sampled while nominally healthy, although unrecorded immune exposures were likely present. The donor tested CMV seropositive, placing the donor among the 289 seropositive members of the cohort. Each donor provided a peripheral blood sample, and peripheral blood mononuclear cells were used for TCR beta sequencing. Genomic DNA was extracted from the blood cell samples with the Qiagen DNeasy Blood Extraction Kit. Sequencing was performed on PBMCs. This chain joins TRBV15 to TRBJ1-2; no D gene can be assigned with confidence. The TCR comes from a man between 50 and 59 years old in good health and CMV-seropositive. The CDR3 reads CATSRDRGLIYGYTF. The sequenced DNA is TGTGCCACCAGCAGAGATCGAGGCCTCATCTATGGCTACACCTTC. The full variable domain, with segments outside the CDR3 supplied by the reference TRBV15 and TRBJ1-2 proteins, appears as DAMVIQNPRYQVTQFGKPVTLSCSQTLNHNVMYWYQQKSSQAPKLLFHYYDKDFNNEADTPDNFQSRRPNTSFCFLDIRSPGLGDTAMYLCATSRDRGLIYGYTFGSGTRLTVV.